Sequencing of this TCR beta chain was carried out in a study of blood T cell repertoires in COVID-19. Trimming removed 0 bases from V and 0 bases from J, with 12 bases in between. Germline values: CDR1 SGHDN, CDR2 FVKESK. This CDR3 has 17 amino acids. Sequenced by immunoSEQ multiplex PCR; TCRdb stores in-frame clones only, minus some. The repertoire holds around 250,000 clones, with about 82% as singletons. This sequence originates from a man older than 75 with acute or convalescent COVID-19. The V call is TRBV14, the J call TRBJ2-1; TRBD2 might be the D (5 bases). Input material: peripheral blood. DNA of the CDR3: TGTGCCAGCAGCCAAGAACTAGGAAGGAGCTCCTACAATGAGCAGTTCTTC. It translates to CASSQELGRSSYNEQFF.